This T cell receptor beta chain emerged from a study of blood T cell repertoires in COVID-19. Background on the study: COVID-19 samples, acute and convalescent, were from the United States, Italy and Spain. In each case, the material was cDNA or gDNA derived from T cells, B-cell-depleted T cells, or PBMCs.

Libraries were prepared by immunoSEQ multiplex PCR; TCRdb keeps only in-frame clonotypes and omits some of them. The sample has under 250,000 clones, 85% to 90% seen once; the top ten hold 11%. This TCR derives from a man aged 50 to 60 with COVID-19, enrolled during active disease. What was sequenced was peripheral blood.

Here the CDR3 reads CATRSGIQETQYF. The DNA for the CDR3 is TGTGCCACCAGGTCGGGGATACAAGAGACCCAGTACTTC. The V gene is TRBV27, the J gene TRBJ2-5, with TRBD2 as a possible D gene (5 bases). The germline V gene has CDR1 MNHEY and CDR2 SMNVEV (reference sequence). The CDR3 extends over 13 amino acids. V lost 10 bases and J lost 2, with 14 bases in between.